Listed below are T cell receptor beta chains from one sample, sequenced in a study of monozygotic twins with inflammatory bowel disease. TCRdb reanalyzed the 5' RACE reads and collapses them to one entry per CDR3 protein, without DNA. The clone table shows around 450,000 distinct CDR3 sequences, with the ten largest holding 2.4%. The sequenced sample was blood. The receptors were gathered from a human donor with ulcerative colitis or Crohn's disease, or a healthy co-twin of an affected twin (not recorded which). Both conserved end residues are part of each CDR3. Fields, in order: J gene, V gene, CDR3 protein.

TRBJ2-5	TRBV7-2	CASNNGGREETQYF
TRBJ2-7	TRBV5-1	CASSLALDRADEQYF
TRBJ2-3	TRBV5-1	CASSSQDATTDTQYF
TRBJ2-3	TRBV24-1	CATSGPGGYTQYF
TRBJ1-6	TRBV12-3/TRBV12-4	CASSLLSGMGVHF
TRBJ2-3	TRBV11-2	CACTQWERADTQYF
TRBJ2-1	TRBV5-1	CASSLVPANEQFF
TRBJ2-3	TRBV14	CASSQDTVSTDTQYF
TRBJ2-3	TRBV6-1	CASSEDRGRGTDTQYF
TRBJ2-7	TRBV7-3	CASSRTGWIYEQYF
TRBJ2-7	TRBV18	CASSPVTGATGEQYF
TRBJ1-2	TRBV3-1	CASSQGLQGNYGYTF
TRBJ2-1	TRBV4-1	CASSQVDIISYNEQFF
TRBJ2-7	TRBV6-1	CASRPRQGTHYEQYF
TRBJ1-1	TRBV29-1	CSVRTGGLNTEAFF
TRBJ1-1	TRBV20-1	CSHLGEGTEAFF
TRBJ1-5	TRBV7-8	CASSSRPRGQGAVQPQHF
TRBJ1-2	TRBV7-2	CASSLSVATQQGGGYTF